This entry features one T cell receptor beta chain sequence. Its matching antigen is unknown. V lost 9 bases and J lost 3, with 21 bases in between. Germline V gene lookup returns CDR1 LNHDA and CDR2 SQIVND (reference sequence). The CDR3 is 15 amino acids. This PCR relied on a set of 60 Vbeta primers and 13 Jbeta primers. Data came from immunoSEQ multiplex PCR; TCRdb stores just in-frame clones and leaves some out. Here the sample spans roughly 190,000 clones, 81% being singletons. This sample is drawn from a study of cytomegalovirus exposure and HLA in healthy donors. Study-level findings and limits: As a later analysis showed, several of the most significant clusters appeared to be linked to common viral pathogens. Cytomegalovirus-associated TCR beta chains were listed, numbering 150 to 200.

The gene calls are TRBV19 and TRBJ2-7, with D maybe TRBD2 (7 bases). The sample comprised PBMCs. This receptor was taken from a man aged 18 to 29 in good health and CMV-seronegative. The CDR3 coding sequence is TGTGCCAGCCGGATATCGGGGAGGGGGAGCTACGAGCAGTACTTC. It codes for CASRISGRGSYEQYF.